The 25 T cell receptor beta chains below come from one sample, sequenced in a study of T-cell reconstitution after alpha-beta-depleted transplantation in children. Molecular barcoding with unique molecular identifiers was used for the TCRbeta library. TCRdb analysed the PCR reads with MiXCR anew, one entry per CDR3 protein. The data contain fewer than 550,000 distinct CDR3 sequences, approximately 10% of them singletons. Material: PBMCs, mostly from graft donor cells, obtained 180 days after TCRalphabeta/CD19-depleted stem cell transplant. The receptors come from a female patient aged 2-9 years who had a stem cell transplant for aplastic anemia, so the T cells may come from the graft donor.

This clonotype was counted between two and nine times. This chain links TRBV13 with TRBJ1-3; 9 positions agree with TRBD1. V lost 4 bases and J lost 2; bases outside the gene matches: 15. From germline, CDR1 is PRHDT and CDR2 FYEKMQ (reference sequence). The CDR3 has 19 residues. CDR3 in DNA: TGTGCCAGCAGCTCATCTCCGGGACAGGGACTAACCACTGGAAACACCATATATTTT. This translates into CASSSSPGQGLTTGNTIYF.

In its sample, this clonotype was seen a few times. The rearrangement links TRBV7-2 to TRBJ1-5; D is undetermined. The V end lost 2 bases, the J end lost 4 bases, and 9 bases lay between the germline ends. CDR1 is SGHTA and CDR2 is FQGNSA in the germline V gene. This CDR3 is built from 14 residues. This CDR3 is CASSLRRLNQPQHF. Here the CDR3 DNA reads TGTGCCAGCAGCTTAAGGCGTCTTAATCAGCCCCAGCATTTT. Based on the CDR3 plus reference TRBV7-2 and TRBJ1-5, the full variable domain is GAGVSQSPSNKVTEKGKDVELRCDPISGHTALYWYRQSLGQGLEFLIYFQGNSAPDKSGLPSDRFSAERTGGSVSTLTIQRTQQEDSAVYLCASSLRRLNQPQHFGDGTRLSIL.

The chain uses TRBV6-2 or TRBV6-3 and TRBJ2-2; D is possibly TRBD2 (6 bases). CDR3 length: 16 amino acids. Germline CDR1 and CDR2: MNHEY and SVGEGT. The V and J ends lost 2 bases and 2 bases respectively, with 12 bases between them. CDR3 nucleotide sequence: TGTGCCAGCAGTTACCATATAGCGGACAACACCGGGGAGCTGTTTTTT. It yields the protein CASSYHIADNTGELFF.

This rearrangement joins TRBV14 to TRBJ1-1; D perhaps matches TRBD1 (6 bases). Per germline, CDR1 SGHDN and CDR2 FVKESK. The germline V and J ends were trimmed by 4 bases and 0 bases, with 12 bases remaining between them. The CDR3 is 15 amino acids. In nucleotides, the CDR3 is TGTGCCAGCAGCCTTCGGACAGATATGAACACTGAAGCTTTCTTT. It yields the protein CASSLRTDMNTEAFF.

This clonotype was counted a few times. The chain employs TRBV20-1 and TRBJ2-3, with unresolved D. The length of the CDR3 is 12 residues. CDR1 and CDR2 (germline): DFQATT, SNEGSKA (reference sequence). The germline V and J ends were trimmed by 6 bases and 2 bases, with 9 bases remaining between them. CDR3 DNA: TGCAGTGCCAATGTCGACACAGATACGCAGTATTTT. This codes for CSANVDTDTQYF.

The table lists this clonotype with a few counts. The rearrangement joins TRBV12-3 or TRBV12-4 to TRBJ1-1; D not resolved. CDR3 length equals 16 residues. The germline V and J ends were trimmed by 4 bases and 11 bases, with 26 bases remaining between them. CDR3 in amino acids: CASSSPRARVPEHAFF. CDR3 DNA: TGTGCCAGCAGTTCGCCTCGCGCCCGTGTGCCGGAACACGCTTTCTTT.

This clonotype was counted only a few times. The gene calls are TRBV10-2 and TRBJ1-1; 7 bases fit TRBD1. Trimming removed 7 bases from V and 1 base from J; junction bases left unmatched: 9. The CDR3 sequence is 15 residues long. In germline, CDR1 is WSHSY, CDR2 SAAADI. The CDR3 coding sequence is TGCGCCAGCAACGAGGACAGGCTAAGGAACACTGAAGCTTTCTTT. It translates to CASNEDRLRNTEAFF.

This clonotype occurred a few times. The rearrangement joins TRBV27 to TRBJ1-6; TRBD1 agrees at 9 bases. The CDR3 has 19 residues. J lost 5 bases, V lost 6 bases, and 17 bases had no gene match. Germline V lookup: CDR1 MNHEY, CDR2 SMNVEV (reference sequence). The CDR3 sequence: CASRGDGTGKFWDNSPLHF. The CDR3 DNA follows: TGTGCCAGCAGGGGAGACGGGACAGGGAAGTTCTGGGATAATTCACCCCTCCACTTT.

This clonotype has a handful of counts. This sequence joins TRBV20-1 and TRBJ2-1, with a possible D match to TRBD2 (5 bases). Germline V CDR1 and CDR2: DFQATT, SNEGSKA (reference sequence). The CDR3 loop spans 13 amino acids. V lost 6 bases to trimming and J lost 9 bases, with 18 bases between them. This CDR3 is CSAKGRLGSEQFF. In DNA form, the CDR3 reads TGCAGTGCCAAGGGCCGCCTAGGGAGTGAGCAGTTCTTC.

The chain links TRBV9 to TRBJ2-2; TRBD2 might be the D (5 bases). Trimming cost V 3 bases and J 6 bases, with 12 bases left between them. Germline CDR1 and CDR2: SGDLS and YYNGEE. The CDR3 loop spans 14 amino acids. In nucleotides, the CDR3 is TGTGCCAGCAGCGCGGACCCCGGGGCCGGGGAGCTGTTTTTT. Protein: CASSADPGAGELFF.

This rearrangement joins TRBV9 to TRBJ2-1; tentatively, D is TRBD2 (5 bases). V was pared by 0 bases and J by 5 bases, with 9 bases between. The CDR3 consists of 14 residues. Germline V lookup: CDR1 SGDLS, CDR2 YYNGEE. CDR3 sequence: CASSVASRHNEQFF. The CDR3 DNA follows: TGTGCCAGCAGCGTAGCTAGCCGGCACAATGAGCAGTTCTTC.

The rearrangement joins TRBV9 to TRBJ1-3, with D perhaps TRBD1 (5 bases). This CDR3 has 15 amino acids. V was trimmed by 3 bases and J by 2 bases, leaving 12 bases between them. CDR1 is SGDLS and CDR2 is YYNGEE in the germline V gene. The CDR3 here is CASSGTYLPGNTIYF. CDR3 bases: TGTGCCAGCAGCGGGACATATCTTCCTGGAAACACCATATATTTT.

This clonotype appeared a few times. This chain joins TRBV7-8 and TRBJ2-3; no clear D. Germline assignment: CDR1 SGHVS and CDR2 FQNEAQ. Trimming removed 4 bases from V and 4 bases from J, with 12 bases in between. The CDR3 loop spans 14 amino acids. The CDR3 DNA follows: TGTGCCAGCAGCTCCCAGGTATCCCCAGATACGCAGTATTTT. It encodes CASSSQVSPDTQYF.

This chain links TRBV16 with TRBJ2-1; 8 bases align to TRBD1. Germline CDR1 and CDR2: KGHSY and FQNENV. V lost 1 base to trimming and J lost 7 bases; unmatched junction nucleotides: 3. There are 14 residues in the CDR3. Here the CDR3 reads CASSQWDRNNEQFF. CDR3 DNA sequence: TGTGCCAGCAGCCAATGGGACAGGAATAATGAGCAGTTCTTC.

V and J are TRBV29-1 and TRBJ1-3, with 7 bases fitting TRBD1. J gave up 1 base and V 4 bases, and 7 bases lay outside the gene matches. Germline CDR1 SQVTM, CDR2 ANQGSEA. The CDR3 loop spans 15 amino acids. CDR3 amino acids: CSVGPQGESGNTIYF. The CDR3 nucleotides read TGCAGCGTTGGGCCCCAGGGGGAATCTGGAAACACCATATATTTT.

This clonotype appeared a few times. V gene TRBV6-2 or TRBV6-3 combines with J gene TRBJ1-2, with 7 nucleotides matching TRBD1. This CDR3 region has 14 residues. The germline V gene encodes CDR1 MNHEY and CDR2 SVGEGT. J gave up 3 bases and V 5 bases, and 6 bases lay outside the gene matches. CDR3 bases: TGTGCCAGCAGTGACCTAACAGGGGACTATGGCTACACCTTC. Translation: CASSDLTGDYGYTF.

This clonotype turned up a few times. CDR3 nucleotides: TGTGCCAGTAGTTTCGCCTACAATGAGCAGTTCTTC. Its translation: CASSFAYNEQFF. The chain has TRBV19 and TRBJ2-1; no definite D call. Per the germline V gene, CDR1 is LNHDA and CDR2 is SQIVND (reference sequence). Trimming stripped 5 bases from V and 2 bases from J, with 4 bases between. CDR3 size: 12 residues.

On this clonotype itself: A much larger clone lies a single base off, so this may be a read error. The rearrangement uses TRBV7-3 and TRBJ2-1; 10 nucleotides match TRBD2. Germline V lookup: CDR1 SGHTA, CDR2 FQGTGA. V trimming: 4 bases; J trimming: 2 bases; junction bases outside the gene matches: 2. The CDR3 extends over 15 amino acids. CDR3 sequence: CASSSGTSAYNEQFF. For the CDR3, the DNA is TGTGCCAGCAGCTCCGGGACTAGCGCCTACAATGAGCAGTTCTTC.

The chain carries TRBV19 and TRBJ2-1; tentatively, D is TRBD2 (5 bases). The CDR3 totals 12 residues. The germline V and J ends were trimmed by 8 bases and 7 bases, with 12 bases remaining between them. Germline CDR1 LNHDA, CDR2 SQIVND (reference sequence). The chain's CDR3 is CASFRAENEQFF. DNA of the CDR3: TGTGCCAGTTTCCGAGCGGAAAATGAGCAGTTCTTC.

This clonotype was picked up a small number of times. The rearrangement links TRBV4-1 to TRBJ2-7; TRBD1 agrees at 8 bases. The CDR3 is 15 amino acids. Germline V gene sequence: CDR1 MGHRA, CDR2 YSYEKL. V lost 3 bases, J lost 2 bases, and 6 bases stayed unmatched. CDR3 in DNA: TGCGCCAGCAGCCATCCCGGACAGGGACCCTACGAGCAGTACGTC. This codes for CASSHPGQGPYEQYV.

This clonotype was seen ten or more times. The rearrangement joins TRBV18 to TRBJ1-6, with 9 bases fitting TRBD1. CDR3 length equals 15 residues. The V segment lost 6 bases and the J segment 5 bases; nucleotides outside the gene matches: 5. Germline V gene lookup returns CDR1 KGHSH and CDR2 LQKENI. CDR3 protein: CASSRGQGDNSPLHF. CDR3 in DNA: TGTGCCAGCTCTCGGGGACAGGGTGATAATTCACCCCTCCACTTT.

V usage is TRBV2 and J usage is TRBJ2-5; 9 nucleotides match TRBD1. This CDR3 region has 15 residues. Looked up from germline, CDR1 is SNHLY and CDR2 is FYNNEI. V was clipped by 5 bases and J by 6 bases; unmatched bases: 10. CDR3 amino acids: CASSYRDRVSKTQYF. CDR3 DNA: TGTGCCAGCAGTTACCGGGACAGGGTTTCAAAGACCCAGTACTTC. Combining the CDR3 with reference TRBV2 and TRBJ2-5 gives the whole variable domain EPEVTQTPSHQVTQMGQEVILRCVPISNHLYFYWYRQILGQKVEFLVSFYNNEISEKSEIFDDQFSVERPDGSNFTLKIRSTKLEDSAMYFCASSYRDRVSKTQYFGPGTRLLVL.

The rearrangement uses TRBV27 and TRBJ2-7; TRBD2 matches at 7 bases. This CDR3 is built from 14 residues. Germline CDR1 MNHEY, CDR2 SMNVEV (reference sequence). Trimming at V came to 4 bases and at J to 0 bases, leaving 3 bases not matched to a gene. The CDR3 loop reads CASSSSGGSYEQYF. The CDR3 bases are TGTGCCAGCAGTTCATCGGGGGGCTCCTACGAGCAGTACTTC.

This clonotype came up many times. Sequence at one end of the junction differs from germline and may be a read error. The V call is TRBV12-3 or TRBV12-4, the J call TRBJ1-5; D remains unclear. This CDR3 has 13 amino acids. CDR3 protein: CASSLAGGQPQHF. The CDR3 region has the DNA TGTGCCAGCAGCTTAGCTGGTGGTCAGCCCCAGCATTTT.

This clonotype was found many times. The CDR3 DNA sequence: TGCGCCAGCAGCGGCGTGATGACAGAAGAGACCCAGTACTTC. It yields the protein CASSGVMTEETQYF. The rearrangement uses TRBV5-1 and TRBJ2-5, with D perhaps matching TRBD1 (5 bases). Germline V gives CDR1 SGHRS, CDR2 YFSETQ. V was pared by 4 bases and J by 3 bases, with 13 bases between. This CDR3 comprises 14 residues.